Following are 16 T cell receptor beta chains from one sample sequenced in a study of T-cell memory formation after mild COVID-19. TCRdb reprocessed the 5' RACE reads via MiXCR and lists one record per CDR3 protein. Of about 100,000 distinct CDR3 sequences listed, around 10% are singletons. The source material was PBMCs or a T cell subset sorted from them (not recorded which). All receptors derive from a young man who had mild COVID-19 (a few samples of this study predate the infection). Cell type and time point are not known.

In its sample, this clonotype was seen many times. The chain employs TRBV4-3 and TRBJ2-1; no clear D gene. Germline CDR1 reads LGHNA; CDR2 reads YSLEER. The CDR3 runs 13 residues. V dropped 0 bases and J dropped 7 bases, with 7 bases sitting between them. The CDR3 DNA sequence: TGCGCCAGCAGCCAAGAGGGGTGGAATGAGCAGTTCTTC. It translates to CASSQEGWNEQFF.

There are a few counts of this clonotype. The V gene is TRBV4-1, the J gene TRBJ2-7; D is ambiguous. The V gene's germline CDR1 is MGHRA and CDR2 YSYEKL. Between the trimmed V and J ends, which lost 4 bases and 0 bases, there was a span of 10 bases. CDR3 length: 14 amino acids. The CDR3 region has the DNA TGCGCCAGCAGCCCAAACTCCCTCTCCTACGAGCAGTACTTC. It encodes CASSPNSLSYEQYF.

This sequence joins TRBV4-2 and TRBJ1-1; the D is unclear. The V gene's germline CDR1 is LGHNA and CDR2 YNFKEQ. The CDR3 spans 12 residues. V was trimmed by 0 bases and J by 11 bases, leaving 10 bases between them. The CDR3 nucleotides are TGTGCCAGCAGCCAAGATTGGGAGGGTGCTTTCTTT. This gives the protein CASSQDWEGAFF.

The sample holds many counts of this clonotype. The chain carries TRBV7-2 and TRBJ1-2; TRBD1 is a possible D gene (6 bases). Germline V CDR1 and CDR2: SGHTA, FQGNSA. Trimming removed 4 bases at V and 6 bases at J, with 15 bases between. CDR3 length: 14 residues. CDR3 residues: CASSSIQGADGYTF. DNA of the CDR3: TGTGCCAGCAGCTCCATACAGGGAGCGGATGGCTACACCTTC.

This clonotype was observed a few times. The chain joins TRBV20-1 to TRBJ1-3, with a tentative D call TRBD1 (5 bases). CDR3 length equals 14 residues. Trimming pared 6 bases from V and 2 bases from J, leaving 14 bases between. In germline, CDR1 is DFQATT, CDR2 SNEGSKA (reference sequence). CDR3 nucleotides: TGCAGTGCGTCGACGACAGCGACTGGAAACACCATATATTTT. It is translated as CSASTTATGNTIYF.

This clonotype was seen many times. The CDR3 DNA reads as TGTGCCAGCAGTGAAGGGGGGGAGGACACTGAAGCTTTCTTT. This sequence encodes CASSEGGEDTEAFF. The genes are TRBV6-4 and TRBJ1-1, with D possibly matching TRBD1 (6 bases). The CDR3 length is 14 residues. Trimming removed 3 bases at V and 3 bases at J, with 11 bases between. Germline loops: CDR1 MRHNA, CDR2 SNTAGT.

J is TRBJ2-3 and V is TRBV4-1; no definite D call. V gave up 1 base and J gave up 6 bases, with 8 bases separating them. Germline-derived CDR1 and CDR2 are MGHRA and YSYEKL. The CDR3 covers 13 residues. For the CDR3, the DNA is TGCGCCAGCAGCCAAGTCGTAGGGGATACGCAGTATTTT. Its translation: CASSQVVGDTQYF.

This clonotype was picked up a small number of times. The chain recombines TRBV7-2 with TRBJ2-1; 10 bases map to TRBD2. Germline V gene data show CDR1 as SGHTA and CDR2 as FQGNSA. The CDR3 loop spans 14 amino acids. With 4 bases clipped from V and 9 bases from J, the junction kept 6 bases outside the gene matches. The CDR3 DNA reads as TGTGCCAGCAGCTACAGCGGGGGGGAGGTTGAGCAGTTCTTC. The encoded protein is CASSYSGGEVEQFF.

This clonotype has a handful of counts. The J gene is TRBJ2-2, the V gene TRBV6-5; D is ambiguous. The CDR3 loop spans 13 amino acids. Trimming removed 4 bases from V and 6 bases from J, with 9 bases in between. CDR1 MNHEY and CDR2 SVGAGI come from the germline V gene. CDR3 loop: CASSSEAAGELFF. The CDR3 coding sequence is TGTGCCAGCAGTTCAGAAGCCGCCGGGGAGCTGTTTTTT.

V usage is TRBV20-1 and J usage is TRBJ1-3; no firm D call. Germline CDR1 is DFQATT and CDR2 is SNEGSKA (reference sequence). The CDR3 consists of 16 residues. V lost 6 bases and J 3 bases, leaving 21 bases between the germline ends. As DNA, the CDR3 is TGCAGTGCCATAGGACCTCGAAAGACTGATGGAAACACCATATATTTT. It translates to CSAIGPRKTDGNTIYF.

The table lists this clonotype with a few counts. The V gene is TRBV4-3, the J gene TRBJ2-2; TRBD2 aligns across 8 bases. The germline V gene has CDR1 LGHNA and CDR2 YSLEER. The CDR3 consists of 18 residues. The V gene end was trimmed by 1 base and the J gene end by 6 bases; junction bases not matched to a gene: 13. CDR3 sequence: CASSQGPGGTEIAGELFF. In nucleotides, the CDR3 is TGCGCCAGCAGCCAAGGGCCGGGGGGGACGGAGATCGCCGGGGAGCTGTTTTTT.

At least ten counts were recorded for this clonotype. The chain links TRBV20-1 to TRBJ2-2; no reliable D call. The germline V and J ends were trimmed by 2 bases and 4 bases, with 20 bases remaining between them. From germline, CDR1 is DFQATT and CDR2 SNEGSKA (reference sequence). This CDR3 region has 17 residues. The DNA of the CDR3 is TGCAGTGCTAGATGGACCTCGACGCGGACGAGCACCGGGGAGCTGTTTTTT. Protein product: CSARWTSTRTSTGELFF.

This clonotype has only a few counts. V usage is TRBV28 and J usage is TRBJ2-3, with 7 nucleotides matching TRBD2. CDR3 length: 15 residues. Trimming removed 3 bases from V and 0 bases from J; junction bases left unmatched: 3. Germline lookup yields CDR1 MDHEN and CDR2 SYDVKM. The CDR3 region has the DNA TGTGCCAGCAGTTTTGGGAGGGAGAGCACAGATACGCAGTATTTT. As protein: CASSFGRESTDTQYF.

This clonotype was recorded at least ten times. The J gene is TRBJ2-4, the V gene TRBV7-2, with D possibly matching TRBD2 (5 bases). Germline V gene sequence: CDR1 SGHTA, CDR2 FQGNSA. V was cut by 6 bases and J by 13 bases, with 28 bases left in between. CDR3 length: 16 amino acids. The CDR3 sequence: CASRLKDQDGNQGQYF. CDR3 in DNA: TGTGCCAGCAGGCTAAAAGACCAAGACGGGAACCAAGGCCAGTACTTC.

This clonotype was recorded a few times. The CDR3 DNA is TGCAGTGCTAGAGTTTGGCCGCCGGGACAGGGGCTCTACGAGCAGTACTTC. It codes for CSARVWPPGQGLYEQYF. This rearrangement joins TRBV20-1 to TRBJ2-7; 10 bases align to TRBD1. Unmatched junction bases numbered 12, after V lost 1 base and J lost 3 bases. The CDR3 covers 17 residues. Germline CDR1 DFQATT, CDR2 SNEGSKA (reference sequence).

There are a few counts of this clonotype. The rearrangement links TRBV27 to TRBJ1-1; the D is unclear. V was pared by 5 bases and J by 1 base, with 23 bases between. Germline CDR1 reads MNHEY; CDR2 reads SMNVEV (reference sequence). This CDR3 is 18 amino acids long. The CDR3 reads CASSPMVVSEIPNTEAFF. The CDR3 DNA is TGTGCCAGCAGTCCCATGGTTGTATCGGAGATACCGAACACTGAAGCTTTCTTT.